Included here is one T cell receptor beta chain sequence, with context. The data derive from a study of T cells in Graves' hyperthyroidism and ophthalmopathy. Amplified regions were TCR beta CDR3 sequences from RNA transcripts. TCR CDR3 regions were first amplified by RT-PCR with HTBI primers. One entry per CDR3 protein, called by TCRdb with MiXCR from the multiplex PCR reads. The table includes over 550,000 distinct CDR3 sequences, 16% detected once. Trimming left V 4 bases short and J 6 bases short, with 28 bases between. This CDR3 contains 19 residues. Germline V gene data show CDR1 as MDHEN and CDR2 as SYDVKM.

This TCR was sampled from a woman aged 18 to 35 with Graves' hyperthyroidism. This chain links TRBV28 with TRBJ2-4; a weak D match, TRBD1 (6 bases). The specimen was blood. CDR3: CASSYPRGNRADWLNIQYF. Written as DNA, the CDR3 is TGTGCCAGCAGTTACCCCCGAGGCAACAGGGCGGATTGGTTAAACATTCAGTACTTC.